A selection of T cell receptor beta chains follows, all from one sample in a study of regulatory T cells in long-lasting Graves disease. TCRdb redid the calling of the multiplex PCR reads with MiXCR, one entry per CDR3 protein. The data hold 310,000 or so distinct CDR3 sequences, with about 19% observed a single time. This sample comprised peripheral blood mononuclear cells (PBMCs), obtained when the disease was refractory, from a patient treated with antithyroid drugs. The receptors were gathered from a female donor with Graves disease. Both conserved end residues are part of each CDR3. The D gene is left open where the match is weak. The size entry is marked missing in some rows and otherwise reads once, few, many or a size class.

j_call v_call clone_size d_call cdr3_aa cdr3_nt
TRBJ2-6 TRBV12-3/TRBV12-4 many . CASSFAGRGANVLTF TGTGCCAGCAGTTTTGCAGGGAGAGGGGCCAACGTCCTGACTTTC
TRBJ1-2 TRBV28 many . CASGPPALKGYTF TGTGCCAGCGGCCCCCCAGCGTTGAAGGGCTACACCTTC
TRBJ2-5 TRBV6-1 many TRBD2 CASSQTGGPVPQYF TGTGCCAGCAGTCAGACGGGGGGGCCCGTCCCCCAGTACTTC
TRBJ1-2 TRBV6-5 many TRBD1 CASSSPGQAVYGYTF TGTGCCAGCAGTTCGCCAGGACAGGCGGTTTATGGCTACACCTTC
TRBJ2-3 TRBV10-3 . TRBD2 CAIAARGTSGSTDTQYF TGTGCCATCGCTGCCCGAGGAACTAGCGGAAGCACAGATACGCAGTATTTT
TRBJ1-2 TRBV28 many . CASLGQSGYTF TGTGCCAGCCTAGGACAGTCGGGCTACACCTTC
TRBJ1-2 TRBV27 few . CASSPRHNYYGYTF TGTGCCAGCAGTCCCCGGCATAATTACTACGGCTACACCTTC
TRBJ2-2 TRBV7-2 few . CASSSQGGAGELFF TGTGCCAGCAGCTCACAGGGAGGGGCCGGGGAGCTGTTTTTT
TRBJ1-5 TRBV6-1 many . CASRARRDQPQHF TGTGCCAGCAGGGCGAGAAGGGATCAGCCCCAGCATTTT
TRBJ2-7 TRBV3-1 few TRBD1 CASSQGQGQGYEQYF TGTGCCAGCAGCCAAGGACAGGGGCAAGGGTACGAGCAGTACTTC
TRBJ2-3 TRBV2 . TRBD2 CASSEGLAGSTDTQYF TGTGCCAGCAGTGAAGGACTAGCGGGAAGCACAGATACGCAGTATTTT
TRBJ2-4 TRBV2 many . CASQAEEGVIQYF TGTGCCAGCCAGGCTGAGGAGGGGGTCATTCAGTACTTC
TRBJ2-5 TRBV7-2 many . CASSSMGPGGTGKETQYF TGTGCCAGCAGCTCCATGGGACCGGGGGGGACAGGGAAGGAGACCCAGTACTTC
TRBJ2-7 TRBV14 few . CASSQDWGDYEQYF TGTGCCAGCAGCCAAGATTGGGGAGATTACGAGCAGTACTTC
TRBJ2-1 TRBV14 . . CASSQAGAVEQFF TGTGCCAGCAGCCAAGCGGGAGCGGTTGAGCAGTTCTTC
TRBJ2-1 TRBV29-1 few . CSVEGTVLSYNEQFF TGCAGCGTTGAAGGGACAGTTCTCTCCTACAATGAGCAGTTCTTC
TRBJ2-5 TRBV2 many . CASSEYSLQETQYF TGTGCCAGCAGTGAATACAGTCTTCAAGAGACCCAGTACTTC
TRBJ1-2 TRBV27 many TRBD1 CASSLRAIGTVFYGYTF TGTGCCAGCAGCCTAAGGGCCATCGGGACAGTCTTCTATGGCTACACCTTC
TRBJ2-7 TRBV6-2/TRBV6-3 many TRBD2 CATTGLAGATYEQYF TGTGCCACCACGGGGCTAGCGGGAGCAACCTACGAGCAGTACTTC
TRBJ2-5 TRBV12-3/TRBV12-4 few TRBD1 CASSLDREYQETQYF TGTGCCAGCAGTTTGGACAGGGAGTACCAAGAGACCCAGTACTTC
TRBJ1-4 TRBV10-3 many . CAIGPSANEKLFF TGTGCCATCGGTCCGTCCGCGAATGAAAAACTGTTTTTT
TRBJ1-1 TRBV19 . TRBD1 CASSIQGALNTEAFF TGTGCCAGTAGTATACAGGGGGCCTTGAACACTGAAGCTTTCTTT
TRBJ2-7 TRBV3-2 few . CASSTPVAEKTIPYEQYF TGTGCCAGCAGCACTCCCGTGGCCGAGAAGACTATCCCCTACGAGCAGTACTTC
TRBJ1-1 TRBV6-5 many . CASSYSRVSRAFF TGTGCCAGCAGTTACTCTCGAGTCTCCAGAGCTTTCTTT
TRBJ1-6 TRBV6-1 many . CASGLTGTVSPLHF TGTGCCAGCGGGCTGACAGGCACCGTTTCACCCCTCCACTTT
TRBJ2-7 TRBV12-3/TRBV12-4 few . CASNPGGNEQYF TGTGCCAGCAACCCCGGGGGTAACGAGCAGTACTTC
TRBJ1-1 TRBV10-3 few TRBD1 CAVQGGRGVTEAFF TGTGCCGTCCAAGGTGGCAGGGGGGTCACTGAAGCTTTCTTT
TRBJ2-4 TRBV7-2 few TRBD1 CASRPGQGYTKNIQYF TGTGCCAGCAGACCCGGACAGGGGTATACCAAAAACATTCAGTACTTC
TRBJ1-6 TRBV7-8 . . CASSLDTSRVVYNSPPHF TGTGCCAGCAGCTTAGATACTTCAAGGGTGGTGTATAATTCACCCCCCCACTTT
TRBJ1-2 TRBV6-2/TRBV6-3 many . CASSYSGQSYGYTF TGTGCCAGCAGTTACTCCGGCCAGTCCTATGGCTACACCTTC
TRBJ2-2 TRBV6-1 . . CASSPIVGPPKEGELFF TGTGCCAGCAGTCCTATCGTAGGGCCCCCCAAGGAGGGGGAGCTGTTTTTT
TRBJ2-5 TRBV11-3 many . CASSLGYETQYF TGTGCCAGCAGCTTAGGTTACGAGACCCAGTACTTC
TRBJ2-1 TRBV29-1 . . CSVEELRTVRISYNEQFF TGCAGCGTTGAAGAGTTGCGTACGGTACGGATCTCCTACAATGAGCAGTTCTTC
TRBJ2-7 TRBV5-1 many . CASSATREKTYEQYF TGCGCCAGCAGCGCGACCCGGGAAAAGACCTACGAGCAGTACTTC
TRBJ1-1 TRBV2 many . CASSERSGGGQTEAFF TGTGCCAGCAGTGAGAGGTCGGGCGGAGGTCAAACTGAAGCTTTCTTT
TRBJ1-4 TRBV10-1 many . CASSEGPGEKLFF TGCGCCAGCAGTGAAGGACCGGGGGAAAAACTGTTTTTT
TRBJ1-4 TRBV18 . . CASSGGHVAEKLFF TGTGCCAGCTCAGGGGGACATGTGGCTGAAAAACTGTTTTTT
TRBJ2-6 TRBV28 once TRBD1 CASSPRGRGANVLTF TGTGCCAGCAGTCCCAGGGGGCGTGGGGCCAACGTCCTGACTTTC
TRBJ2-7 TRBV27 many TRBD1 CASSMGQTYEQYF TGTGCCAGCAGTATGGGACAGACCTACGAGCAGTACTTC
TRBJ1-3 TRBV7-9 few . CASHAHGGNTIYF TGTGCCAGCCACGCTCACGGGGGAAACACCATATATTTT
TRBJ2-2 TRBV20-1 many TRBD2 CSARDRVAGLAGELFF TGCAGTGCTAGAGATCGAGTAGCGGGACTTGCCGGGGAGCTGTTTTTT
TRBJ1-2 TRBV6-1 many TRBD1 CASRGGQGEYGYTF TGTGCCAGCAGAGGCGGACAGGGGGAGTATGGCTACACCTTC
TRBJ2-7 TRBV19 few . CASSIRPDFSYEQYF TGTGCCAGTAGTATCAGGCCAGACTTTTCCTACGAGCAGTACTTC
TRBJ2-7 TRBV15 . . CATSRPGNYEQYF TGTGCCACCAGCCGCCCAGGGAACTACGAGCAGTACTTC
TRBJ1-1 TRBV29-1 few . CSVEDSNPEAFF TGCAGCGTTGAAGATAGTAACCCTGAAGCTTTCTTT
TRBJ1-2 TRBV20-1 . . CSARNRAGGYTF TGCAGTGCTAGGAACAGGGCAGGTGGCTACACCTTC
TRBJ1-2 TRBV28 many . CASTSGYGYTF TGTGCCAGCACCTCAGGCTATGGCTACACCTTC
TRBJ2-2 TRBV3-1 . . CASSPFVVGELFF TGTGCCAGCAGCCCCTTTGTTGTCGGGGAGCTGTTTTTT
TRBJ2-2 TRBV6-5 . . CASSYSKLGVATTGELFF TGTGCCAGCAGTTACTCGAAGCTGGGGGTAGCAACCACCGGGGAGCTGTTTTTT
TRBJ2-5 TRBV4-2 . TRBD1 CASSSRDRVTETQYF TGTGCCAGCAGCTCCCGGGACAGGGTGACGGAGACCCAGTACTTC
TRBJ2-3 TRBV11-2 . TRBD2 CASRAAGGTDTQYF TGTGCCAGCAGAGCGGCGGGGGGCACAGATACGCAGTATTTT
TRBJ1-4 TRBV3-1 many TRBD1 CASSRGQNEKLFF TGTGCCAGCAGCCGGGGACAGAATGAAAAACTGTTTTTT
TRBJ2-2 TRBV30 . . CAWSTSRRVGELFF TGTGCCTGGAGTACCTCCCGAAGGGTCGGGGAGCTGTTTTTT
TRBJ1-1 TRBV28 many . CASRDRWANTEAFF TGTGCCAGCAGAGACAGGTGGGCGAACACTGAAGCTTTCTTT
TRBJ1-1 TRBV11-2 few . CASSVPWRGTGEAFF TGTGCCAGCAGCGTACCCTGGCGGGGGACCGGTGAAGCTTTCTTT
TRBJ1-2 TRBV6-1 . . CASSRLDGYTF TGTGCCAGCAGTAGGCTGGATGGCTACACCTTC
TRBJ2-5 TRBV6-2/TRBV6-3 . TRBD2 CASSPGLAVAQETQYF TGTGCCAGCAGCCCGGGACTAGCGGTAGCGCAAGAGACCCAGTACTTC
TRBJ1-3 TRBV12-3/TRBV12-4 many . CASSHPGNTIYF TGTGCCAGCAGCCACCCTGGAAACACCATATATTTT
TRBJ2-7 TRBV11-2 few TRBD1 CASSLAGTGGFKSSYEQYF TGTGCCAGCAGCTTGGCCGGGACAGGGGGCTTCAAAAGCTCCTACGAGCAGTACTTC
TRBJ1-4 TRBV11-2 many TRBD1 CASRRDRGRGEKLFF TGTGCCAGCAGACGGGACAGGGGGCGAGGTGAAAAACTGTTTTTT